This TCR beta chain stems from a study of T cell changes during pregnancy in multiple sclerosis. Assay used: immunoSEQ multiplex PCR; TCRdb lists only in-frame clones, some missing. The sample shows 55,000 to 70,000 clones, roughly nine tenths of them seen only once. The V gene lost 2 bases and the J gene lost 5 bases, with 9 bases spanning the gap. CDR3 length: 14 residues. Germline CDR1 is SGHTA and CDR2 is FQGNSA. The chain recombines TRBV7-2 with TRBJ1-4, with unresolved D. The receptor's source is a female donor in good health, enrolled as a control in a pregnancy study. Sequences were derived from peripheral blood, sampled in the first trimester of pregnancy. This CDR3 is CASSLFQMNEKLFF. In DNA form, the CDR3 reads TGTGCCAGCAGCTTATTCCAGATGAATGAAAAACTGTTTTTT.